This T cell receptor beta chain was sequenced for a study of a mutant IDH1 vaccine in newly diagnosed glioma. The CDR3 totals 13 residues. Trimming took off 2 bases at V and 7 bases at J, with 11 bases between the two ends. The V gene's germline CDR1 is MNHEY and CDR2 SVGAGI. Documented time point: week 47, end of study. The content of each vaccine dose was 300 ug of mutant IDH1 20-mer peptide, and topical imiquimod accompanied it. There were eight vaccinations for patients, given in weeks 1, 3, 5, 7, 11, 15, 19 and 23. The table came from immunoSEQ multiplex PCR; TCRdb's copy has only in-frame clones and leaves some out. Among tens of thousands of clones listed, 60% to 85% were seen once. Comments on this clone: Its antigen is currently unknown.

The rearrangement links TRBV6-5 to TRBJ1-2, with D unclear. This receptor was identified in a man between 35 and 55 years old with glioma. The specimen comprised PBMCs, sampled from a glioma patient whose treatment included an IDH1 peptide vaccine. Written as DNA, the CDR3 is TGTGCCAGCAGTTACCTGGGTCCCTCTGGCTACACCTTC. The encoded protein is CASSYLGPSGYTF.